A single sample gave rise to the 32 T cell receptor beta chains below, sequenced in a study of blood T cell repertoires in COVID-19. Profiling relied on immunoSEQ multiplex PCR, and the TCRdb table lists in-frame clones only, not all of them. The data show 250,000 to 400,000 clones, under 90% seen once. The sample consisted of peripheral blood. The receptors here all came from a woman in her twenties or thirties with COVID-19, enrolled during active disease.

V usage is TRBV19 and J usage is TRBJ2-1; D is perhaps TRBD2 (7 bases). The CDR3 is 15 residues long. Trimming left V 1 base short and J 7 bases short, with 14 bases between. Germline lookup yields CDR1 LNHDA and CDR2 SQIVND (reference sequence). This CDR3 is CASSIAEGGGNEQFF. CDR3 nucleotides: TGTGCCAGTAGTATAGCCGAGGGAGGGGGAAATGAGCAGTTCTTC.

J is TRBJ1-2 and V is TRBV9; 7 bases are shared with TRBD1. Germline assignment: CDR1 SGDLS and CDR2 YYNGEE. V gave up 0 bases and J gave up 3 bases; unmatched junction bases: 2. The CDR3 covers 14 residues. CDR3 DNA sequence: TGTGCCAGCAGCGTAGGGCAGGGGGACTATGGCTACACCTTC. This gives the protein CASSVGQGDYGYTF.

CDR3 loop: CASSPEGGDYGYTF. In DNA form, the CDR3 reads TGTGCCAGCAGCCCAGAGGGGGGGGACTATGGCTACACCTTC. V and J are TRBV11-2 and TRBJ1-2; TRBD1 might be the D (6 bases). CDR1 is SGHAT, CDR2 FQNNGV, per germline. This CDR3 is 14 amino acids long. With 5 bases removed from V and 3 bases from J, the gap between germline ends came to 13 bases. The full variable domain, with the rest looked up from reference TRBV11-2 and TRBJ1-2, is EAGVAQSPRYKIIEKRQSVAFWCNPISGHATLYWYQQILGQGPKLLIQFQNNGVVDDSQLPKDRFSAERLKGVDSTLKIQPAKLEDSAVYLCASSPEGGDYGYTFGSGTRLTVV.

A single count supports this clone. V is TRBV5-4 and J is TRBJ2-7; tentative D call: TRBD2 (6 bases). The CDR3 spans 16 residues. CDR1 and CDR2 (germline): SGHNT, YYREEE (reference sequence). Trimming removed 4 bases from V and 0 bases from J, with 17 bases in between. This CDR3 reads CASSPRGGTSSYEQYF. The CDR3 DNA reads TGTGCCAGCAGCCCCCGGGGCGGGACGAGCTCCTACGAGCAGTACTTC. The entire variable domain, with the rest obtained from reference TRBV5-4 and TRBJ2-7, is as follows: ETGVTQSPTHLIKTRGQQVTLRCSSQSGHNTVSWYQQALGQGPQFIFQYYREEENGRGNFPPRFSGLQFPNYSSELNVNALELDDSALYLCASSPRGGTSSYEQYFGPGTRLTVT.

The CDR3 here is CASSRDSLNYEQYF. CDR3 DNA: TGTGCCAGCAGCCGGGACTCTTTAAACTACGAGCAGTACTTC. The chain recombines TRBV7-9 with TRBJ2-7; possibly TRBD2 for D (6 bases). The germline gives CDR1 SEHNR, CDR2 FQNEAQ (reference sequence). V lost 5 bases and J 3 bases, leaving 14 bases between the germline ends. The length of the CDR3 is 14 residues. The complete variable domain, with remaining parts taken from reference TRBV7-9 and TRBJ2-7, reads DTGVSQNPRHKITKRGQNVTFRCDPISEHNRLYWYRQTLGQGPEFLTYFQNEAQLEKSRLLSDRFSAERPKGSFSTLEIQRTEQGDSAMYLCASSRDSLNYEQYFGPGTRLTVT.

A few counts support this clone. V gene TRBV19 combines with J gene TRBJ1-2; 9 nucleotides align to TRBD1. The CDR3 spans 17 residues. Germline loops: CDR1 LNHDA, CDR2 SQIVND (reference sequence). The ends lost 5 bases at V and 8 bases at J; junction bases unmatched: 18. In DNA form, the CDR3 reads TGTGCCAGTAGTCTAAGCCGGGACAGGGAATCTTCTATGGGCTACACCTTC. Protein sequence: CASSLSRDRESSMGYTF. Complete variable domain (other parts from reference TRBV19 and TRBJ1-2): DGGITQSPKYLFRKEGQNVTLSCEQNLNHDAMYWYRQDPGQGLRLIYYSQIVNDFQKGDIAEGYSVSREKKESFPLTVTSAQKNPTAFYLCASSLSRDRESSMGYTFGSGTRLTVV.

This chain uses TRBV18 with TRBJ2-3, with 7 bases that match TRBD2. J was trimmed by 0 bases and V by 2 bases; bases with no gene match: 8. Germline loops: CDR1 KGHSH, CDR2 LQKENI. The CDR3 loop spans 17 amino acids. The CDR3 bases are TGTGCCAGCTCACCAATTACGGGGGGAGTAAGCACAGATACGCAGTATTTT. This codes for CASSPITGGVSTDTQYF.

This clone came up once. The gene calls are TRBV9 and TRBJ1-1, with D possibly being TRBD1 (6 bases). Germline CDR1 and CDR2: SGDLS and YYNGEE. V lost 3 bases, J lost 1 base, and 13 bases lay in between. This CDR3 is 15 amino acids long. As DNA, the CDR3 is TGTGCCAGCAGCGCTCACAGGGAACCGAACACTGAAGCTTTCTTT. The encoded protein is CASSAHREPNTEAFF.

The chain uses TRBV12-5 and TRBJ2-3; D is possibly TRBD1 (6 bases). The CDR3 covers 14 residues. Per the germline V gene, CDR1 is LGHNT and CDR2 is FRNRAP. Trimming removed 5 bases from V and 3 bases from J, with 12 bases in between. The CDR3 sequence is CASGPTTGTDTQYF. In DNA form, the CDR3 reads TGTGCTAGTGGTCCTACTACAGGGACAGATACGCAGTATTTT.

This chain links TRBV7-9 with TRBJ2-6, with TRBD2 matching over 9 bases. Germline CDR1 reads SEHNR; CDR2 reads FQNEAQ (reference sequence). The CDR3 runs 18 residues. The trim removed 10 bases at V and 2 bases at J, leaving 15 bases unmatched. The CDR3 region has the DNA TGTGCCACCGCCCGGCTAGCGGGACAAAGAGCTGGGGCCAACGTCCTGACTTTC. This sequence encodes CATARLAGQRAGANVLTF. Drawing the rest from reference TRBV7-9 and TRBJ2-6, the complete variable domain is DTGVSQNPRHKITKRGQNVTFRCDPISEHNRLYWYRQTLGQGPEFLTYFQNEAQLEKSRLLSDRFSAERPKGSFSTLEIQRTEQGDSAMYLCATARLAGQRAGANVLTFGAGSRLTVL.

The V and J genes are TRBV7-3 and TRBJ1-1; tentative D call: TRBD1 (5 bases). Trimming shortened V by 2 bases and J by 1 base, and 8 bases separated the two germline ends. The germline V gene has CDR1 SGHTA and CDR2 FQGTGA. This CDR3 contains 14 residues. The CDR3 nucleotides are TGTGCCAGCAGCTTAGGGGGGAGGAACACTGAAGCTTTCTTT. This translates into CASSLGGRNTEAFF.

J is TRBJ1-6 and V is TRBV27; perhaps TRBD1 as D (5 bases). Germline CDR1 reads MNHEY; CDR2 reads SMNVEV (reference sequence). The CDR3 is 14 amino acids. Trimming took 6 bases from V and 8 from J, leaving 14 bases between them. CDR3 in amino acids: CASRIGTGDSPLHF. The CDR3, as DNA: TGTGCCAGCAGGATAGGGACGGGGGATTCACCCCTCCACTTT.

The table lists this clone with a count of one. The gene calls are TRBV19 and TRBJ2-1; tentatively, D is TRBD2 (6 bases). Germline CDR1 LNHDA, CDR2 SQIVND (reference sequence). The CDR3 runs 18 residues. The V end lost 2 bases, the J end lost 0 bases, and 17 bases lay between the germline ends. In nucleotides, the CDR3 is TGTGCCAGTAGTATATTCTCGTCCCGGGAGAGCTCCTACAATGAGCAGTTCTTC. Its protein is CASSIFSSRESSYNEQFF. Looking up the rest from reference TRBV19 and TRBJ2-1 gives the full variable domain: DGGITQSPKYLFRKEGQNVTLSCEQNLNHDAMYWYRQDPGQGLRLIYYSQIVNDFQKGDIAEGYSVSREKKESFPLTVTSAQKNPTAFYLCASSIFSSRESSYNEQFFGPGTRLTVL.

V and J are TRBV29-1 and TRBJ1-1, with 7 bases identical to TRBD1. This CDR3 has 13 amino acids. CDR1 and CDR2 (germline): SQVTM, ANQGSEA. With V trimmed by 7 bases and J by 7 bases, 12 bases remained unmatched. The CDR3 region is CSAFDRATFEAFF. For the CDR3, the DNA is TGCAGCGCCTTCGACAGGGCTACATTTGAAGCTTTCTTT.

This chain links TRBV5-6 with TRBJ2-1; 9 nucleotides align to TRBD2. This CDR3 is 15 amino acids long. The germline V gene encodes CDR1 SGHDT and CDR2 YYEEEE. V was clipped by 1 base and J by 3 bases; unmatched bases: 2. In DNA form, the CDR3 reads TGTGCCAGCAGCTTGCTAGCGGGAAACTACAATGAGCAGTTCTTC. Protein: CASSLLAGNYNEQFF. Full variable domain (missing parts from reference TRBV5-6 and TRBJ2-1): DAGVTQSPTHLIKTRGQQVTLRCSPKSGHDTVSWYQQALGQGPQFIFQYYEEEERQRGNFPDRFSGHQFPNYSSELNVNALLLGDSALYLCASSLLAGNYNEQFFGPGTRLTVL.

This chain uses TRBV12-3 or TRBV12-4 with TRBJ2-5, with 7 positions matching TRBD1. The ends lost 3 bases at V and 7 bases at J; junction bases unmatched: 5. This CDR3 is built from 13 residues. The CDR3 nucleotides are TGTGCCAGCAGTTTCGACAGGGTTCTGACCCAGTACTTC. Amino acid sequence: CASSFDRVLTQYF.

V and J are TRBV6-5 and TRBJ1-1; weak D call: TRBD1 (5 bases). Germline values: CDR1 MNHEY, CDR2 SVGAGI. V lost 6 bases and J 8 bases, leaving 16 bases between the germline ends. The CDR3 extends over 13 amino acids. The CDR3 sequence is CASSPDPDREAFF. The DNA for the CDR3 is TGTGCCAGCAGCCCGGACCCTGACAGAGAAGCTTTCTTT.

The gene calls are TRBV7-8 and TRBJ1-6, with TRBD1 identical over 7 bases. Per germline, CDR1 SGHVS and CDR2 FQNEAQ. V was clipped by 5 bases and J by 7 bases; unmatched bases: 8. The CDR3 length is 15 residues. CDR3 protein: CASSPDYRGNSPLHF. Written as DNA, the CDR3 is TGTGCCAGCAGCCCTGATTACAGGGGAAATTCACCCCTCCACTTT.

This chain connects TRBV29-1 to TRBJ2-5, with 9 bases identical to TRBD1. V lost 7 bases and J lost 5; bases outside the gene matches: 8. From germline, CDR1 is SQVTM and CDR2 ANQGSEA. The CDR3 contains 13 residues. The CDR3 DNA reads as TGCAGCGCCACAGGGGGCGCGGGCGAGACCCAGTACTTC. It is translated as CSATGGAGETQYF.

The V and J genes are TRBV19 and TRBJ1-1, with a weak D call TRBD1 (6 bases). V lost 5 bases, J lost 1 base, and 11 bases lay in between. Germline lookup yields CDR1 LNHDA and CDR2 SQIVND (reference sequence). The CDR3 loop spans 14 amino acids. CDR3 sequence reads: CASSAGTKNTEAFF. In nucleotides, the CDR3 is TGTGCCAGTAGTGCCGGGACAAAGAACACTGAAGCTTTCTTT.

V gene TRBV19 combines with J gene TRBJ1-1; 9 bases are shared with TRBD1. This CDR3 comprises 14 residues. V was clipped by 3 bases and J by 5 bases; unmatched bases: 4. Germline CDR1 and CDR2: LNHDA and SQIVND (reference sequence). CDR3 protein: CASSIDRGSTEAFF. The DNA of the CDR3 is TGTGCCAGTAGTATCGACAGGGGGTCTACTGAAGCTTTCTTT.

The chain is built from TRBV2 and TRBJ2-7, with D possibly TRBD1 on 5 matching bases. Per germline, CDR1 SNHLY and CDR2 FYNNEI. The V gene lost 5 bases and the J gene lost 3 bases, with 8 bases spanning the gap. This CDR3 is built from 12 residues. CDR3 loop: CASSRQIYEQYF. The CDR3, as DNA: TGTGCCAGCAGTAGACAGATCTACGAGCAGTACTTC.

The rearrangement joins TRBV7-9 to TRBJ2-1, with D perhaps TRBD2 (5 bases). V lost 2 bases to trimming and J lost 2 bases, with 13 bases between them. This CDR3 has 16 residues. CDR1 and CDR2 from the germline V gene are SEHNR and FQNEAQ (reference sequence). The CDR3 here is CASSLTGSPAYNEQFF. In DNA form, the CDR3 reads TGTGCCAGCAGCTTAACTGGGAGCCCCGCCTACAATGAGCAGTTCTTC.

This clone was seen only a few times. This chain uses TRBV21-1 with TRBJ1-2; the table's TRBD1 call for D was not verified on the DNA. TRBV21-1 is shown as a pseudogene. The CDR3 runs to 14 residues. CDR3 in amino acids: CASSKSPQGKGYTF. The CDR3 nucleotides are TGTGCCAGCAGCAAATCTCCACAGGGGAAAGGCTACACCTTC.

This clone was detected once. The V call is TRBV29-1, the J call TRBJ2-3, with TRBD1 matching 7 bases. Germline CDR1 and CDR2: SQVTM and ANQGSEA. V gave up 4 bases and J gave up 1 base; unmatched junction bases: 2. The CDR3 totals 13 residues. DNA for the CDR3: TGCAGCGTTGTCGGGACAGGCACAGATACGCAGTATTTT. It codes for CSVVGTGTDTQYF.

The rearrangement links TRBV30 to TRBJ1-2; tentative D call: TRBD1 (6 bases). Germline CDR1 and CDR2: GTSNPN and SVGIG (reference sequence). V dropped 4 bases and J dropped 5 bases, with 14 bases sitting between them. There are 13 residues in the CDR3. CDR3 sequence: CAWNPGADYGYTF. The DNA for the CDR3 is TGTGCCTGGAACCCAGGGGCCGATTATGGCTACACCTTC.

The CDR3 coding sequence is TGTGCCAGCAGCCGGGGGGGGGTGAGCACTGAAGCTTTCTTT. It translates to CASSRGGVSTEAFF. V and J are TRBV3-1 (or the pseudogene TRBV3-2) and TRBJ1-1; D may be TRBD1 (5 bases). Trimming removed 4 bases at V and 4 bases at J, with 13 bases between. The CDR3 contains 14 residues. CDR1 is LGHDT and CDR2 is YNNKEL in the germline V gene (reference sequence).

This chain joins TRBV2 and TRBJ2-6; 9 bases match TRBD1. Germline V CDR1 and CDR2: SNHLY, FYNNEI. Germline trimming cut 3 bases from V and 6 bases from J; bases unmatched to any gene: 3. This CDR3 has 15 amino acids. The CDR3 protein is CASSDEQGAANVLTF. CDR3 in DNA: TGTGCCAGCAGTGATGAACAGGGGGCGGCCAACGTCCTGACTTTC.

CDR3 protein: CATSRDPGSAYEQYF. The CDR3 bases are TGTGCCACCAGCAGAGATCCCGGTAGCGCATACGAGCAGTACTTC. The chain links TRBV15 to TRBJ2-7; D may be TRBD2 (5 bases). CDR3 length equals 15 residues. Germline V gene lookup returns CDR1 LNHNV and CDR2 YYDKDF (reference sequence). V lost 0 bases and J 4 bases, leaving 13 bases between the germline ends.

This rearrangement joins TRBV20-1 to TRBJ2-1; 9 bases line up with TRBD1. The length of the CDR3 is 15 residues. The V gene end was trimmed by 3 bases and the J gene end by 5 bases; junction bases not matched to a gene: 8. The germline V gene has CDR1 DFQATT and CDR2 SNEGSKA (reference sequence). The CDR3 sequence is CSASGLGQGHNEQFF. The CDR3 nucleotides read TGCAGTGCTAGTGGTCTGGGACAGGGTCACAATGAGCAGTTCTTC.

In its sample, this clone was seen once. The V and J genes are TRBV5-1 and TRBJ2-7; TRBD2 might be the D (6 bases). CDR1 and CDR2 (germline): SGHRS, YFSETQ. V shed 1 base and J shed 0 bases, with 11 bases lying between them. The CDR3 is made up of 15 amino acids. The CDR3 loop reads CASSLNGGSSYEQYF. In DNA, the CDR3 is TGCGCCAGCAGCTTGAACGGGGGTAGCTCCTACGAGCAGTACTTC. Combining the CDR3 with reference TRBV5-1 and TRBJ2-7 gives the whole variable domain KAGVTQTPRYLIKTRGQQVTLSCSPISGHRSVSWYQQTPGQGLQFLFEYFSETQRNKGNFPGRFSGRQFSNSRSEMNVSTLELGDSALYLCASSLNGGSSYEQYFGPGTRLTVT.

The chain employs TRBV7-9 and TRBJ1-2, with a weak D call TRBD1 (5 bases). The V end lost 5 bases, the J end lost 5 bases, and 27 bases lay between the germline ends. This CDR3 is built from 18 residues. Germline CDR1 reads SEHNR; CDR2 reads FQNEAQ (reference sequence). CDR3 DNA sequence: TGTGCCAGCAGCCCCCAGGGACTTCTCTTTATGGGGGGGTATGGCTACACCTTC. Its translation: CASSPQGLLFMGGYGYTF.